Listed below are T cell receptor beta chains from one sample, sequenced in a study of beta chain features in type 1 diabetes. Profiled with immunoSEQ multiplex PCR; TCRdb holds only in-frame clones, not every one. The sample lists around 330,000 clones, 9.5% to 11% occurring once. Material for sequencing was naive CD4+ T cells from blood. The receptors stem from a woman in her 30s in good health. The CDR3 runs from the conserved cysteine through the conserved F or W. D genes are given only for firm matches. Clone size is stated in some rows and not others, as once, few, many or a class when expanded.

>TRBV4-2|TRBJ1-5|TRBD1|-
CASSQRTGDQPQHF
TGTGCCAGCAGCCAACGTACAGGGGATCAGCCCCAGCATTTT
>TRBV6-5|TRBJ2-7|TRBD1|-
CASSPDRGHAYEQYF
TGTGCCAGCAGCCCGGACAGGGGGCACGCCTACGAGCAGTACTTC
>TRBV18|TRBJ1-5|TRBD1|few
CASSQRQGNQPQHF
TGTGCCAGCTCCCAGCGACAGGGGAATCAGCCCCAGCATTTT
>TRBV7-3|TRBJ2-7|TRBD1|-
CASSRDRGGEQYF
TGTGCCAGCAGCAGGGACAGGGGAGGCGAGCAGTACTTC
>TRBV9|TRBJ2-1|TRBD2|few
CASSVRVGASGRDEQFF
TGTGCCAGCAGCGTACGGGTCGGGGCTAGCGGGAGAGATGAGCAGTTCTTC
>TRBV4-2|TRBJ2-7|-|-
CASSHYSLAQGSYEQYF
TGTGCCAGCAGCCACTACTCCCTAGCGCAGGGATCCTACGAGCAGTACTTC
>TRBV18|TRBJ2-1|TRBD2|-
CASSQGGVREQFF
TGTGCCAGCTCACAGGGAGGGGTCCGGGAGCAGTTCTTC
>TRBV7-9|TRBJ2-7|TRBD2|few
CASSSTGTSSYEQYF
TGTGCCAGCAGCTCGACCGGGACTAGCAGCTACGAGCAGTACTTC
>TRBV11-2|TRBJ2-7|TRBD1|-
CASSFHRDSSYEQYF
TGTGCCAGCAGCTTTCACCGGGACAGCTCCTACGAGCAGTACTTC
>TRBV7-9|TRBJ2-5|-|few
CASSGSEGAQETQYF
TGTGCCAGCAGCGGGTCAGAGGGTGCTCAAGAGACCCAGTACTTC
>TRBV5-4|TRBJ2-3|TRBD2|once
CASSLTRLAGVTDTQYF
TGTGCCAGCAGCTTGACGAGACTAGCGGGAGTTACAGATACGCAGTATTTT
>TRBV27|TRBJ2-5|-|few
CASSLQGGQETQYF
TGTGCCAGCAGTTTACAGGGAGGCCAAGAGACCCAGTACTTC
>TRBV7-2|TRBJ2-4|-|-
CASSPRLVKAKNIQYF
TGTGCCAGCAGCCCCCGACTAGTCAAAGCCAAAAACATTCAGTACTTC
>TRBV7-6|TRBJ2-7|TRBD1|few
CASRQRTGVGYEQYF
TGTGCCAGCAGACAACGGACAGGGGTGGGCTACGAGCAGTACTTC
>TRBV6-8|TRBJ2-7|-|few
CASHEAAYELYF
TGTGCCAGCCACGAGGCAGCCTACGAGCTATACTTC
>TRBV5-1|TRBJ1-5|-|-
CASSPGGRNQPQHF
TGCGCCAGCAGCCCTGGGGGCAGAAATCAGCCCCAGCATTTT
>TRBV6-6|TRBJ2-5|-|-
CASSGATVSQYF
TGTGCCAGCAGTGGAGCCACGGTGTCCCAGTACTTC
>TRBV28|TRBJ2-5|-|few
CASSSQEAAVQETQYF
TGTGCCAGCAGTTCCCAAGAGGCGGCAGTACAAGAGACCCAGTACTTC
>TRBV30|TRBJ2-5|TRBD2|few
CAWGLAGSYKGTQYF
TGTGCCTGGGGACTAGCGGGATCATATAAAGGGACCCAGTACTTC
>TRBV29-1|TRBJ2-7|-|-
CSVAATAYEQYF
TGCAGCGTTGCGGCGACAGCCTACGAGCAGTACTTC
>TRBV5-4|TRBJ2-7|-|few
CASSNHNRAYEQYF
TGTGCCAGCAGCAATCATAACAGGGCCTACGAGCAGTACTTC
>TRBV6-6|TRBJ2-7|-|-
CASSYQGISEQYF
TGTGCCAGCAGTTACCAGGGAATCAGCGAGCAGTACTTC
>TRBV4-1|TRBJ2-1|-|few
CASSSLDEQFF
TGCGCCAGCAGCTCACTCGATGAGCAGTTCTTC
>TRBV5-1|TRBJ2-1|TRBD2|few
CASSLRRAGSSYNEQFF
TGCGCCAGCAGCCTCCGGCGAGCGGGGAGCTCCTACAATGAGCAGTTCTTC
>TRBV30|TRBJ1-1|-|-
CAWSVNADTEAFF
TGTGCCTGGAGTGTAAACGCGGACACTGAAGCTTTCTTT
>TRBV5-1|TRBJ2-5|TRBD2|-
CASSVTSGTDQETQYF
TGCGCCAGCAGCGTTACTAGCGGGACCGACCAAGAGACCCAGTACTTC
>TRBV30|TRBJ2-6|-|-
CAFPNSDSPSSGANVLTF
TGTGCCTTTCCTAACTCTGACAGTCCAAGCTCTGGGGCCAACGTCCTGACTTTC
>TRBV7-2|TRBJ2-2|TRBD1|-
CASSFPGQGNTGELFF
TGTGCCAGCAGCTTTCCGGGACAGGGGAACACCGGGGAGCTGTTTTTT
>TRBV5-1|TRBJ2-5|-|-
CASSFISQETQYF
TGCGCCAGCAGCTTCATCAGTCAAGAGACCCAGTACTTC
>TRBV18|TRBJ1-1|-|few
CASSPSGFTEAFF
TGTGCCAGCTCACCTTCAGGGTTCACTGAAGCTTTCTTT
>TRBV4-3|TRBJ2-5|-|-
CASSNLAGETQYF
TGCGCCAGCAGTAATCTGGCGGGGGAGACCCAGTACTTC
>TRBV4-3|TRBJ2-7|-|few
CASSQAGTGDYEQYF
TGCGCCAGCAGCCAAGCCGGGACGGGGGATTACGAGCAGTACTTC
>TRBV28|TRBJ2-7|TRBD2|-
CASSLWLAGEEEQYF
TGTGCCAGCAGTTTATGGCTAGCGGGAGAGGAAGAGCAGTACTTC
>TRBV28|TRBJ2-5|-|few
CASSLPRGSSETQYF
TGTGCCAGCAGTCTACCGAGAGGGTCTTCAGAGACCCAGTACTTC
>TRBV4-1|TRBJ2-5|-|few
CASSQGVLMYQETQYF
TGCGCCAGCAGCCAAGGCGTTCTTATGTACCAAGAGACCCAGTACTTC
>TRBV27|TRBJ2-7|TRBD2|few
CASTPLTGGTTYEQYF
TGTGCCAGCACCCCCCTTACAGGAGGGACTACCTACGAGCAGTACTTC
>TRBV7-9|TRBJ1-1|-|few
CASSGQGITEAFF
TGTGCCAGCAGTGGGCAGGGGATCACTGAAGCTTTCTTT
>TRBV28|TRBJ2-3|TRBD2|few
CASSLGGGPDTQYF
TGTGCCAGCAGTCTGGGGGGAGGGCCGGATACGCAGTATTTT
>TRBV5-5|TRBJ2-7|TRBD2|-
CASSTPGLAGGSSYEQYF
TGTGCCAGCAGTACTCCGGGACTAGCGGGAGGCAGCTCCTACGAGCAGTACTTC
>TRBV11-2|TRBJ1-5|TRBD1|few
CASSSSTGDQPQHF
TGTGCCAGCAGCTCATCGACAGGGGATCAGCCCCAGCATTTT
>TRBV11-2|TRBJ2-3|-|-
CASSRVGGFQSSSTDTQYF
TGTGCCAGCAGTAGAGTAGGAGGGTTTCAGTCCTCGAGCACAGATACGCAGTATTTT
>TRBV30|TRBJ2-7|TRBD1|-
CAWIPGQGFREQYF
TGTGCCTGGATCCCGGGACAGGGTTTTCGCGAGCAGTACTTC
>TRBV6-5|TRBJ1-2|TRBD1|few
CASSSGTGWGYTF
TGTGCCAGCAGTTCCGGGACAGGGTGGGGCTACACCTTC
>TRBV19|TRBJ1-5|TRBD1|-
CASTADTGVGAQPQHF
TGTGCCAGTACCGCCGACACAGGGGTTGGAGCCCAGCCCCAGCATTTT
>TRBV7-6|TRBJ2-7|TRBD2|-
CASSSLWTSAAYEQYF
TGTGCCAGCAGCTCATTATGGACTAGCGCTGCCTACGAGCAGTACTTC
>TRBV9|TRBJ2-7|TRBD1|-
CASSHRQGTSYEQYF
TGTGCCAGCAGCCATCGACAGGGAACGTCCTACGAGCAGTACTTC